This is a list of T cell receptor beta chains from one sample in a study of cytomegalovirus exposure and HLA in healthy donors. Assay: immunoSEQ multiplex PCR; the TCRdb copy retains only in-frame clones and omits some. The profile shows approximately 240,000 clones, 82% of them singletons. The sample comprised PBMCs. These receptors originate from a woman between 40 and 55 years old in good health and CMV-seropositive. Each CDR3 is given with its conserved first and last residue. A D gene is named only where the DNA matches it firmly. Clone size is shown for a subset of rows, as once, few, many or a class of expanded clone.

cdr3_nt,cdr3_aa,j_call,cdr3_length,clone_size,v_call,d_call
TGCAGCGTTGAAGCCACTCTCGGACAGGGTCTTAGCGAGCAGTACTTC,CSVEATLGQGLSEQYF,TRBJ2-7,16,-,TRBV29-1,TRBD1
TGTGCCAGCAGTTTCGGGGGGCGCTATGGCTACACCTTC,CASSFGGRYGYTF,TRBJ1-2,13,-,TRBV28,-
TGCGCCAGCAGCCAAGACTTGGGTCGGGACAGAGGAAACACCATATATTTT,CASSQDLGRDRGNTIYF,TRBJ1-3,17,-,TRBV4-3,TRBD1
TGCGCCAGCAGCCCCCCCCAGGGAAGCTCGGCCAAAAACATTCAGTACTTC,CASSPPQGSSAKNIQYF,TRBJ2-4,17,-,TRBV4-1,-
TGTGCCAGCAGCTTAGTAGCATACTCTGGAAACACCATATATTTT,CASSLVAYSGNTIYF,TRBJ1-3,15,-,TRBV7-8,-
TGTGCCAGCAGTTCTGGACTAGCGGGGGGGCGAGAGACCCAGTACTTC,CASSSGLAGGRETQYF,TRBJ2-5,16,-,TRBV6-6,TRBD2
TGTGCCAGCCAGGGGGCGCGTGTTCAGCCCCAGCATTTT,CASQGARVQPQHF,TRBJ1-5,13,once,TRBV6-1,TRBD1
TGTGCCAGCAGCCTCCCCTCCGGGGGATCCTACGAGCAGTACTTC,CASSLPSGGSYEQYF,TRBJ2-7,15,-,TRBV27,-
TGCGCCAGCAGTGAAACAGGGGGAATTAGTCAGCCCCAGCATTTT,CASSETGGISQPQHF,TRBJ1-5,15,-,TRBV10-1,TRBD1
TGTGCCAGTAGGCAGAGTGGAGCCAATGAGCAGTTCTTC,CASRQSGANEQFF,TRBJ2-1,13,-,TRBV19,-
TGTGCCAGCAGCTTAGGCGCTGAAGCTTTCTTT,CASSLGAEAFF,TRBJ1-1,11,-,TRBV11-2,-
TGTGCCAGCAGCCAACAAAATAGGGGGCTAGGGGACACTGAAGCTTTCTTT,CASSQQNRGLGDTEAFF,TRBJ1-1,17,-,TRBV14,TRBD1
TGTTCCAGCAGCTTAAGGCCAGGGAGGCATGGCTACACCTTC,CSSSLRPGRHGYTF,TRBJ1-2,14,-,TRBV7-9,-
TGTGCCAGAAGCTTGACAATAGCCCCCCCCTACGAGCAGTACTTC,CARSLTIAPPYEQYF,TRBJ2-7,15,-,TRBV5-3,-
TGTGCCAGTTCGCGGACAGGGGAAACTGGCTACACCTTC,CASSRTGETGYTF,TRBJ1-2,13,-,TRBV19,TRBD1
TGTGCCAGCAGACTGGACTATCAAGCTTTCTTT,CASRLDYQAFF,TRBJ1-1,11,-,TRBV28,-
TGTGCCAGTAGTATCTCGGACAGGGGTTTTCGTGGCTACACCTTC,CASSISDRGFRGYTF,TRBJ1-2,15,-,TRBV19,TRBD1
TGTGCCAGCAGAGAGGTTAGCAATCAGCCCCAGCATTTT,CASREVSNQPQHF,TRBJ1-5,13,few,TRBV2,-
TGTGCCAGTAGTATAGCCCCACGGACTAGCGGTATCTACGAGCAGTACTTC,CASSIAPRTSGIYEQYF,TRBJ2-7,17,-,TRBV19,TRBD2
TGCGCCAGCAGCCAAGCACAGTATCTCCATGGCTACACCTTC,CASSQAQYLHGYTF,TRBJ1-2,14,-,TRBV4-3,-
TGTGCCAGCAGCGCCAGGACTAGCGGACCCAGCACAGATACGCAGTATTTT,CASSARTSGPSTDTQYF,TRBJ2-3,17,-,TRBV9,TRBD2
TGCGCCAGCAGCTTGGATGGGGGGGTTGAGGCAGATACGCAGTATTTT,CASSLDGGVEADTQYF,TRBJ2-3,16,-,TRBV5-1,TRBD2
TGTGCCAGCAGCCCGAAGGCAGGGGGCGAGGGGGACACCATATATTTT,CASSPKAGGEGDTIYF,TRBJ1-3,16,-,TRBV9,TRBD1
TGTGCCAGCAGTTACTCGATGGTAGGGGGCAACACTGAAGCTTTCTTT,CASSYSMVGGNTEAFF,TRBJ1-1,16,once,TRBV6-5,TRBD1
TGCAGCGTTGTAGGCTGGGAGACCTATGGCTACACCTTC,CSVVGWETYGYTF,TRBJ1-2,13,-,TRBV29-1,-
TGCGCCAGCAGCACCCCAGGACAGACCGCCTACAATGAGCAGTTCTTC,CASSTPGQTAYNEQFF,TRBJ2-1,16,-,TRBV4-3,-
TGCGCCAGCAGTGAGGACCGGCGGGGGTCCTCACCCCTCCACTTT,CASSEDRRGSSPLHF,TRBJ1-6,15,once,TRBV10-1,-
TGTGCCAGCAGAGGGGTCTACGAGCAGTACTTC,CASRGVYEQYF,TRBJ2-7,11,-,TRBV6-1,-
TGTGCCAGCAGCCAAGCACAGTCGGTACGTGGTGATGGCTACACCTTC,CASSQAQSVRGDGYTF,TRBJ1-2,16,few,TRBV4-2,-
TGTGCCAGTAGTACCCTGCGGGGGTACGAGCAGTACTTC,CASSTLRGYEQYF,TRBJ2-7,13,-,TRBV19,TRBD2
TGCAGCGTTGAAGGAGGCAGATTCGAAGCTTTCTTT,CSVEGGRFEAFF,TRBJ1-1,12,-,TRBV29-1,-
TGTGCCAGCAGTCCAAGACAGGGGGCGTTCGAGCAGTACTTC,CASSPRQGAFEQYF,TRBJ2-7,14,-,TRBV6-5,TRBD1
TGTGCCAGCAGCTTAGCGCGGACAGATACGCAGTATTTT,CASSLARTDTQYF,TRBJ2-3,13,-,TRBV7-2,-
TGTGCCATCAGCGGGGGACAGGGCGACACTGAAGCTTTCTTT,CAISGGQGDTEAFF,TRBJ1-1,14,-,TRBV10-3,TRBD1
TGTGCCAGTAGTATGACGGGACAGGGCTCGGATGAGCAGTTCTTC,CASSMTGQGSDEQFF,TRBJ2-1,15,-,TRBV19,TRBD1